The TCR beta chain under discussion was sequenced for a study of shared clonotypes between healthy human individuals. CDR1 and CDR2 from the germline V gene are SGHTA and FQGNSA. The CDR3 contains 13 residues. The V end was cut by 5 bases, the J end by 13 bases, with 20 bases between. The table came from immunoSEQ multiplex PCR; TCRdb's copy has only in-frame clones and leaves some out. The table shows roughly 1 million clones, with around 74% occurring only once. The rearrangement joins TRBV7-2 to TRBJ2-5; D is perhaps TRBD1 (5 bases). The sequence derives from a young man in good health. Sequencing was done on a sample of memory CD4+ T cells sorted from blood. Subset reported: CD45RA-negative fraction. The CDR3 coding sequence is TGTGCCAGCAGCCCAGCTTTATTACAGGATTCGTACTTC. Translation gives CASSPALLQDSYF.